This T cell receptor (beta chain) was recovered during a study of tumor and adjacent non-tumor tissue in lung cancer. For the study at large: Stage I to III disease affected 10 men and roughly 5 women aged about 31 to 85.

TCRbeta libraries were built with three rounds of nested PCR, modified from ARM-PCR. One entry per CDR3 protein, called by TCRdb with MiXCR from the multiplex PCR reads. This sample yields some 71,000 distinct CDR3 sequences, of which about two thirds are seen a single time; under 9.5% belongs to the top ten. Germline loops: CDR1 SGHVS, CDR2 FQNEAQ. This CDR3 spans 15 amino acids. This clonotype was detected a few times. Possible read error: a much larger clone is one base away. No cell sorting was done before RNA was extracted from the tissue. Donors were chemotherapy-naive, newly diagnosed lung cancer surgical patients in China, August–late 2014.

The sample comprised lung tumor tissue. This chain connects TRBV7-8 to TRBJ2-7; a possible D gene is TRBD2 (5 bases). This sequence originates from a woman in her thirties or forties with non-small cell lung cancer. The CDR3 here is CTSSPTGRGSYEQYF. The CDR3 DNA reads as TGTACCAGCAGCCCGACTGGACGGGGATCCTACGAGCAGTACTTC.